These T cell receptor beta chains were read from a single sample in a study of cytomegalovirus exposure and HLA in healthy donors. Libraries were prepared by immunoSEQ multiplex PCR; TCRdb keeps only in-frame clonotypes and omits some of them. The profile shows over 100,000 clones, 73% of them singletons. Sequenced: PBMCs. Receptors were obtained from a man between 35 and 55 years old in good health and CMV-seronegative. Each CDR3 is given with its conserved first and last residue. D genes are given only for firm matches. For some rows the clone size is stated as once, few or many, or as a class when expanded; others skip it.

-	TRBV5-1	-	TRBJ2-7	CASKTGLARQSYEQYF	TGCGCCAGCAAAACGGGGCTAGCGCGTCAATCCTACGAGCAGTACTTC
few	TRBV4-2	TRBD1	TRBJ1-2	CASSQHATGAGGYPF	TGTGCCAGCAGCCAGCACGCTACAGGGGCGGGTGGCTACCCCTTC
once	TRBV19	-	TRBJ1-6	CASSASSTRVLNSPLHF	TGTGCCAGTAGTGCCTCTTCCACCAGGGTTCTCAATTCACCCCTCCACTTT
-	TRBV9	-	TRBJ1-1	CASSVDARPTEAFF	TGTGCCAGCAGCGTAGATGCCAGGCCCACTGAAGCTTTCTTT
few	TRBV7-6	TRBD1	TRBJ1-1	CASIETGTGMNTEAFF	TGTGCCAGCATTGAAACCGGGACAGGAATGAACACTGAAGCTTTCTTT
-	TRBV27	-	TRBJ1-6	CASSPGNNSPLHF	TGTGCCAGCAGCCCCGGGAATAATTCACCCCTCCACTTT
-	TRBV20-1	-	TRBJ1-1	CSATKNTEAFF	TGCAGTGCTACCAAAAACACTGAAGCTTTCTTT
-	TRBV4-1	TRBD2	TRBJ2-3	CASSLGGVSTDTQYF	TGCGCCAGCAGCCTCGGGGGGGTTAGCACAGATACGCAGTATTTT
-	TRBV29-1	-	TRBJ2-1	CSARGTYNEQFF	TGCAGCGCCAGGGGAACGTACAATGAGCAGTTCTTC
-	TRBV2	-	TRBJ2-1	CASSEGQGIYEQFF	TGTGCCAGCAGTGAAGGCCAGGGAATCTATGAGCAGTTCTTC
-	TRBV6-5	-	TRBJ2-5	CASSSRQDQTQYF	TGTGCCAGCAGTTCCCGACAGGACCAGACCCAGTACTTC
-	TRBV19	TRBD1	TRBJ1-2	CASSTGQGIGYGYTF	TGTGCCAGTAGTACCGGACAGGGGATCGGCTATGGCTACACCTTC
few	TRBV7-6	-	TRBJ1-2	CASSLNGLSGYTF	TGTGCCAGCAGCTTGAATGGACTTAGCGGCTACACCTTC
-	TRBV4-2	-	TRBJ1-5	CASSQDGSLGRRQPQHF	TGTGCCAGCAGCCAAGATGGGAGTCTTGGACGGCGCCAGCCCCAGCATTTT
-	TRBV5-1	-	TRBJ2-1	CASRFVSSPNEQFF	TGCGCCAGCCGATTTGTCTCTAGCCCCAATGAGCAGTTCTTC
-	TRBV27	-	TRBJ1-2	CASSLMQGLTNGYTF	TGTGCCAGCAGTTTAATGCAGGGGCTTACGAATGGCTACACCTTC
-	TRBV18	-	TRBJ2-5	CASSPGPVETQYF	TGTGCCAGCTCACCAGGGCCAGTAGAGACCCAGTACTTC
-	TRBV28	TRBD1	TRBJ1-5	CASSKLTGGNQPQHF	TGTGCCAGCAGTAAATTGACAGGGGGCAATCAGCCCCAGCATTTT
-	TRBV7-9	TRBD1	TRBJ2-2	CASSLTGQAGELFF	TGTGCCAGCAGCTTAACCGGACAGGCCGGGGAGCTGTTTTTT
-	TRBV4-3	-	TRBJ1-2	CASSQTQALNYGYTF	TGCGCCAGCAGCCAAACGCAGGCCCTAAACTATGGCTACACCTTC
few	TRBV28	TRBD1	TRBJ2-4	CASSPRLTGGRNRAKNIQYF	TGTGCCAGCAGTCCCCGTCTGACAGGGGGCAGAAATAGAGCCAAAAACATTCAGTACTTC
-	TRBV12-5	TRBD1	TRBJ2-3	CASSAGGYGQDTQYF	TGTGCTAGCAGTGCAGGGGGCTATGGACAAGATACGCAGTATTTT
-	TRBV27	-	TRBJ1-3	CASSPLKSLSGNTIYF	TGTGCCAGCAGTCCACTAAAAAGCCTCTCTGGAAACACCATATATTTT
-	TRBV4-3	TRBD1	TRBJ2-5	CASSQAWGQETQYF	TGCGCCAGCAGCCAAGCGTGGGGACAGGAGACCCAGTACTTC
-	TRBV27	-	TRBJ2-1	CASSLLAGEQFF	TGTGCCAGCAGTTTACTAGCAGGTGAGCAGTTCTTC
-	TRBV7-2	-	TRBJ2-5	CASSLGSGAQETQYF	TGTGCCAGCAGCTTAGGATCAGGTGCCCAAGAGACCCAGTACTTC
-	TRBV5-6	-	TRBJ1-6	CASSFGAQLNSPLHF	TGTGCCAGCAGCTTTGGGGCCCAGCTAAATTCACCCCTCCACTTT
-	TRBV5-1	-	TRBJ1-3	CASSPQGTGNTIYF	TGCGCCAGCAGCCCACAGGGTACTGGAAACACCATATATTTT
-	TRBV19	TRBD1	TRBJ1-6	CASSMTGDNSPLHF	TGTGCCAGTAGTATGACAGGGGACAATTCACCCCTCCACTTT
-	TRBV7-6	TRBD1	TRBJ2-7	CASSLTQGAGEQYF	TGTGCCAGCAGCTTAACACAGGGGGCTGGCGAGCAGTACTTC
-	TRBV5-1	-	TRBJ1-6	CASSREGVGVRSPLHF	TGCGCCAGCAGCCGAGAGGGGGTTGGTGTTCGTTCACCCCTCCACTTT
few	TRBV7-2	-	TRBJ1-5	CASTFFLSQPQHF	TGTGCCAGCACCTTCTTTTTGTCGCAGCCCCAGCATTTT
-	TRBV5-4	-	TRBJ2-3	CASSLGGSTDTQYF	TGTGCCAGCAGCTTAGGGGGAAGCACAGATACGCAGTATTTT
-	TRBV19	TRBD1	TRBJ1-4	CASSQGQGNEKLFF	TGTGCCAGTAGTCAAGGACAGGGTAATGAAAAACTGTTTTTT
-	TRBV7-6	TRBD1	TRBJ1-3	CASSLEDRGNTIYF	TGTGCCAGCAGCTTAGAGGACAGGGGAAACACCATATATTTT
few	TRBV4-2	-	TRBJ2-5	CASSQADRSQETQYF	TGTGCCAGCAGCCAAGCCGACAGGAGCCAAGAGACCCAGTACTTC
-	TRBV7-9	-	TRBJ1-2	CASTLGADYGYTF	TGTGCCAGCACCTTAGGGGCAGACTATGGCTACACCTTC
few	TRBV15	-	TRBJ1-1	CATSGEPRSNTEAFF	TGTGCCACCAGCGGAGAGCCCAGGTCGAACACTGAAGCTTTCTTT
-	TRBV6-1	-	TRBJ2-7	CASSEGIYEQYF	TGTGCCAGCAGTGAAGGTATCTACGAGCAGTACTTC
-	TRBV4-2	-	TRBJ1-2	CASSQGSFNYGYTF	TGTGCCAGCAGCCAAGGTAGCTTTAACTATGGCTACACCTTC
few	TRBV6-1	TRBD1	TRBJ1-5	CAISDPGTGGSSQPQHF	TGTGCCATCAGTGACCCAGGGACAGGGGGCAGTTCTCAGCCCCAGCATTTT
-	TRBV20-1	TRBD1	TRBJ1-2	CSAYDRGGYTF	TGCAGTGCTTACGACAGGGGTGGCTACACCTTC
-	TRBV6-6	TRBD1	TRBJ1-1	CASRPGTDGNTEAFF	TGTGCCAGCAGACCCGGGACAGACGGTAACACTGAAGCTTTCTTT
-	TRBV9	TRBD2	TRBJ2-7	CASSPGGLPYEQYF	TGTGCCAGCAGCCCGGGGGGGCTCCCCTACGAGCAGTACTTC
few	TRBV2	-	TRBJ1-1	CASRFQELGDTEAFF	TGTGCCAGCAGGTTCCAGGAGTTAGGGGACACTGAAGCTTTCTTT
-	TRBV6-5	-	TRBJ1-1	CASRDPGGLGAFF	TGTGCCAGCAGGGACCCGGGGGGGCTAGGAGCTTTCTTT
-	TRBV4-3	TRBD1	TRBJ1-2	CASSPGQGGYGYTF	TGCGCCAGCAGCCCAGGACAGGGAGGCTATGGCTACACCTTC
few	TRBV5-4	TRBD1	TRBJ1-6	CASSSGQGAYSPLHF	TGTGCCAGCAGCTCAGGACAGGGGGCTTATTCACCCCTCCACTTT
few	TRBV2	TRBD2	TRBJ2-5	CASSEWSGGLQETQYF	TGTGCCAGCAGTGAATGGAGCGGGGGACTACAAGAGACCCAGTACTTC
-	TRBV9	-	TRBJ1-6	CASSVEKGAGDNSPLHF	TGTGCCAGCAGCGTAGAGAAAGGGGCAGGGGACAATTCACCCCTCCACTTT
-	TRBV4-2	-	TRBJ2-5	CASSPGGRGHQETQYF	TGTGCCAGCAGCCCCGGAGGTCGTGGGCACCAAGAGACCCAGTACTTC
few	TRBV4-3	-	TRBJ1-4	CASSQAHRGKSDEKLFF	TGCGCCAGCAGCCAAGCTCATAGGGGAAAATCGGATGAAAAACTGTTTTTT
-	TRBV14	-	TRBJ1-1	CASSQGFGALNTEAFF	TGTGCCAGCAGCCAGGGGTTTGGGGCGTTGAACACTGAAGCTTTCTTT
few	TRBV6-4	TRBD2	TRBJ2-3	CASSERGVATDTQYF	TGTGCCAGCAGTGAGCGGGGGGTGGCGACAGATACGCAGTATTTT